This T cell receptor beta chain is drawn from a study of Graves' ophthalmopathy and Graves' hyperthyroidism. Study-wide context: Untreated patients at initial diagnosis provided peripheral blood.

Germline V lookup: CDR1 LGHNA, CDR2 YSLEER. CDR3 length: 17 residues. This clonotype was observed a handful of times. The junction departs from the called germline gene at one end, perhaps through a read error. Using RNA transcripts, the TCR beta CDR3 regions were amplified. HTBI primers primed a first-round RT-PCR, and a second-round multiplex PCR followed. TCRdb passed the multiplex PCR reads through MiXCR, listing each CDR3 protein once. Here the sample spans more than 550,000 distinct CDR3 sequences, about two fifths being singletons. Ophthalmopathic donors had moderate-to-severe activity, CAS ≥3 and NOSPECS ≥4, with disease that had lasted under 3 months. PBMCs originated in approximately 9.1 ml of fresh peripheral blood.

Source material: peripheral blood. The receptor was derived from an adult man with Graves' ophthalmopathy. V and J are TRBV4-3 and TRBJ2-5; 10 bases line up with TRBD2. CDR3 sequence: CANSQDGSGGNQETQYF. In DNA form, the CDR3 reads TGCGCCAACAGCCAAGATGGTAGCGGGGGGAATCAAGAGACCCAGTACTTC.